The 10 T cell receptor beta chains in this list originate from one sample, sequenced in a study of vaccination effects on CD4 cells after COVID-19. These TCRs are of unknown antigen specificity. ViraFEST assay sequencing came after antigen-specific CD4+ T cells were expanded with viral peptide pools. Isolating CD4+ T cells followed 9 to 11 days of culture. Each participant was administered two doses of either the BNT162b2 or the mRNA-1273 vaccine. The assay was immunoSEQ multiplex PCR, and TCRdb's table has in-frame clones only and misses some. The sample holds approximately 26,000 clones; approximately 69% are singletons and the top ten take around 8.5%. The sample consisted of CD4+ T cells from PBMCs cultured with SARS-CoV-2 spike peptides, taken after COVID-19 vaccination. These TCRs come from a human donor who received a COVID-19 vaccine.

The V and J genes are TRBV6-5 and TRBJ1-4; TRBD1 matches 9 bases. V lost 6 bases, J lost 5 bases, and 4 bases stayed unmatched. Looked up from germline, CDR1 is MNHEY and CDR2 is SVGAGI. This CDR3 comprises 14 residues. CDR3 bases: TGTGCCAGCAGAGTTGGACAGGGGAATGAAAAACTGTTTTTT. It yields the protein CASRVGQGNEKLFF.

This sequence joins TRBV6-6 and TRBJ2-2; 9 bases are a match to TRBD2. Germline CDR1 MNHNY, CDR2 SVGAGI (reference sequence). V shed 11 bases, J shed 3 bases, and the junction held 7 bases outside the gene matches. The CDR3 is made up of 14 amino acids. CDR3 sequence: CAHSGSIDTGELFF. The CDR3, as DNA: TGTGCCCATAGCGGGAGTATAGACACCGGGGAGCTGTTTTTT.

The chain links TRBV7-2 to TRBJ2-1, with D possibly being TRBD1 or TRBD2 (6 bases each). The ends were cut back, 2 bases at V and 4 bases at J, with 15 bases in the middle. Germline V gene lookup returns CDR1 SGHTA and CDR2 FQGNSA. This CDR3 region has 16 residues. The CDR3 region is CASSLWGARLYNEQFF. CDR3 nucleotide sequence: TGTGCCAGCAGCTTATGGGGGGCGCGCCTTTACAATGAGCAGTTCTTC.

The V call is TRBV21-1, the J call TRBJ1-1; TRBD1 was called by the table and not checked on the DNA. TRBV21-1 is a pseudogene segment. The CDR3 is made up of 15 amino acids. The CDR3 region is CASSKALAPRPEAFF. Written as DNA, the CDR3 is TGTGCCAGCAGCAAAGCGCTTGCCCCCAGGCCTGAAGCTTTCTTT.

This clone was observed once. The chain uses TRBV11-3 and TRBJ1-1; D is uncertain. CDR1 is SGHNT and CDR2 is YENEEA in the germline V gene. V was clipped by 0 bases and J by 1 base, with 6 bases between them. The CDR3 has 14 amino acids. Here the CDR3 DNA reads TGTGCCAGCAGCTTAGATTCAGAGAACACTGAAGCTTTCTTT. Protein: CASSLDSENTEAFF.

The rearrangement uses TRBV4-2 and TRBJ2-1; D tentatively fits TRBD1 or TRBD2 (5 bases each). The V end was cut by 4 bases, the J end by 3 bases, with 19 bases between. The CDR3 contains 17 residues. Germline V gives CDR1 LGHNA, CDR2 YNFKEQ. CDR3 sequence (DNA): TGTGCCAGCAGCCGCGGCCTTGGGGACGGGGACTACAATGAGCAGTTCTTC. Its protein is CASSRGLGDGDYNEQFF.

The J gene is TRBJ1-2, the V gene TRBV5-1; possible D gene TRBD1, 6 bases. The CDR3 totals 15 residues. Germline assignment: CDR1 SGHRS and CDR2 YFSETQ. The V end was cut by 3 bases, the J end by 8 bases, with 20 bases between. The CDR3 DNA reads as TGCGCCAGCAGCTGGGGGGAAAGACAGGCTTGGGGCTACACCTTC. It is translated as CASSWGERQAWGYTF.

This chain's CDR3 is CAISPTEKGQYNEQFF. In nucleotides, the CDR3 is TGTGCCATCAGCCCTACCGAAAAGGGACAGTACAATGAGCAGTTCTTC. V and J are TRBV10-3 and TRBJ2-1; 7 bases are a match to TRBD1. This CDR3 contains 16 residues. The junction had 12 bases not matched to a gene; V was cut back by 6 bases and J by 4 bases. Germline lookup yields CDR1 ENHRY and CDR2 SYGVKD.

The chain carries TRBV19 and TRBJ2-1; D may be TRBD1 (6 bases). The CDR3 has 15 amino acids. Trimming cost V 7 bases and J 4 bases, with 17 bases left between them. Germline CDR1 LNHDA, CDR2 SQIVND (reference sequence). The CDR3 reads CASKNKGGFYNEQFF. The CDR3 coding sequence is TGTGCCAGTAAGAATAAAGGGGGATTTTACAATGAGCAGTTCTTC.

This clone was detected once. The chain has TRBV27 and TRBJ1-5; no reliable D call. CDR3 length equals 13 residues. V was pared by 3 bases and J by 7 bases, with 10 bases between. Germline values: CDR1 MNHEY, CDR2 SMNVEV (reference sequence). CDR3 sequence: CASSLQVRQPQHF. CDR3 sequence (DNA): TGTGCCAGCAGTTTGCAAGTTCGGCAGCCCCAGCATTTT.